This entry lists 8 T cell receptor beta chains sequenced from one sample in a study of blood T cells in healthy people across ages. A second roughly 7 to 11 cycle PCR used barcoded and J-beta primers. TCRdb recomputed calls from the 5' RACE reads with MiXCR, one row per CDR3 protein. Here the sample spans around 320,000 distinct CDR3 sequences, 25% to 30% being singletons. Sequenced: blood. These receptors came from a woman in her seventies in good health.

The chain carries TRBV7-2 and TRBJ2-7; D gene unclear. The CDR3 covers 15 residues. The germline V and J ends were trimmed by 1 base and 0 bases, with 10 bases remaining between them. Germline lookup yields CDR1 SGHTA and CDR2 FQGNSA. The CDR3 sequence: CASSLGQAYSYEQYF. DNA for the CDR3: TGTGCCAGCAGCTTAGGTCAGGCCTACTCCTACGAGCAGTACTTC.

The chain couples TRBV5-1 to TRBJ2-2, with a possible D match to TRBD1 (6 bases). CDR1 is SGHRS and CDR2 is YFSETQ in the germline V gene. The CDR3 consists of 16 residues. The ends were cut back, 4 bases at V and 4 bases at J, with 17 bases in the middle. CDR3 region: CASSLYGTTTTGELFF. CDR3 DNA: TGCGCCAGCAGCCTCTACGGGACAACGACCACCGGGGAGCTGTTTTTT.

This clonotype was recorded once. The CDR3 reads CSVEEEAHRYNEQFF. CDR3 nucleotides: TGCAGCGTTGAAGAAGAGGCCCACCGATACAATGAGCAGTTCTTC. The gene calls are TRBV29-1 and TRBJ2-1; D is undetermined. Looked up from germline, CDR1 is SQVTM and CDR2 is ANQGSEA. CDR3 length: 15 residues. V gave up 0 bases and J gave up 4 bases, with 13 bases separating them.

This clonotype rates as medium-sized. J is TRBJ2-7 and V is TRBV7-9; D may be TRBD1 or TRBD2 (6 bases each). V was trimmed by 5 bases and J by 2 bases, leaving 16 bases between them. CDR3 size: 15 residues. Germline V gene lookup returns CDR1 SEHNR and CDR2 FQNEAQ (reference sequence). CDR3 DNA sequence: TGTGCCAGCAGCATAACACAGGGAGGAGCCTACGAGCAGTACTTC. Amino acids: CASSITQGGAYEQYF.

The V gene is TRBV20-1, the J gene TRBJ2-7; a weak D match, TRBD2 (6 bases). Trimming left V 5 bases short and J 0 bases short, with 14 bases between. The CDR3 consists of 14 residues. Looked up from germline, CDR1 is DFQATT and CDR2 is SNEGSKA (reference sequence). The CDR3 here is CSAVGTPSSYEQYF. The CDR3, as DNA: TGCAGTGCTGTCGGGACTCCGAGCTCCTACGAGCAGTACTTC.

This chain uses TRBV7-9 with TRBJ2-1; TRBD2 matches at 9 bases. The CDR3 contains 16 residues. The junction had 9 bases not matched to a gene; V was cut back by 6 bases and J by 3 bases. Germline CDR1 is SEHNR and CDR2 is FQNEAQ (reference sequence). The CDR3: CASRPPLREGYNEQFF. The CDR3 nucleotides read TGTGCCAGCAGACCCCCTTTGCGGGAGGGCTACAATGAGCAGTTCTTC. The variable domain in full, with the rest retrieved from reference TRBV7-9 and TRBJ2-1, is DTGVSQNPRHKITKRGQNVTFRCDPISEHNRLYWYRQTLGQGPEFLTYFQNEAQLEKSRLLSDRFSAERPKGSFSTLEIQRTEQGDSAMYLCASRPPLREGYNEQFFGPGTRLTVL.

The rearrangement links TRBV28 to TRBJ1-5; 7 bases align to TRBD1. Germline CDR1 reads MDHEN; CDR2 reads SYDVKM. The trim removed 3 bases at V and 6 bases at J, leaving 5 bases unmatched. The CDR3 has 14 amino acids. CDR3 in DNA: TGTGCCAGCAGTTTGGAGGGGGCCGTTCAGCCCCAGCATTTT. Translating gives CASSLEGAVQPQHF.

This clonotype showed up just a few times. The CDR3 sequence: CASSLTGTGEGNIQYF. CDR3 in DNA: TGTGCCAGCAGCCTTACCGGGACCGGGGAGGGAAACATTCAGTACTTC. The V gene is TRBV3-1, the J gene TRBJ2-4; 7 nucleotides line up with TRBD2. V dropped 4 bases and J dropped 6; count of bases not matched to a gene: 12. The germline gives CDR1 LGHDT, CDR2 YNNKEL (reference sequence). This CDR3 has 16 amino acids.